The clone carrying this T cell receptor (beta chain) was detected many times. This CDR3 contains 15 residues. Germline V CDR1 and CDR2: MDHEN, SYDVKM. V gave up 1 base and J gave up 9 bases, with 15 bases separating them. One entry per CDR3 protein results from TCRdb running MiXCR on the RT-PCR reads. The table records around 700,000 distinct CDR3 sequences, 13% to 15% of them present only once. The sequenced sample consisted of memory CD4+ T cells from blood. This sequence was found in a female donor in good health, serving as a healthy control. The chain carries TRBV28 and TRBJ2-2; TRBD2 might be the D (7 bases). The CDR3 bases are TGTGCCAGCAGTTTATCGGTTCGGGGGGCCCGGGAGCTGTTTTTT. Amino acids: CASSLSVRGARELFF.